This entry features one T cell receptor (beta chain) sequence. No antigen is known for it. This specimen belongs to a study of T cells after yellow fever vaccination. TCRdb re-called the 5' RACE reads with MiXCR, one entry per CDR3 protein. The sample records fewer than 450,000 distinct CDR3 sequences, roughly 4.3% being singletons. General observations from the study: High-abundance clonotypes from the bulk population could contaminate FACS-sorted repertoires. Once the booster was given, most primary-vaccination clones reappeared, at just under 98% for CD4 and over 85% for CD8.

The source is a man in his late teens or twenties who received the YFV17D yellow fever vaccine. The specimen was PBMCs, collected 5 days after the yellow fever booster vaccination.

This CDR3 is CASSYLQRYNEQFF. The CDR3 DNA is TGTGCCAGCAGTTACCTACAGCGATACAATGAGCAGTTCTTC. The chain employs TRBV6-2 or TRBV6-3 and TRBJ2-1; no clear D. This CDR3 has 14 amino acids. Germline CDR1 reads MNHEY; CDR2 reads SVGEGT. Trimming left V 2 bases short and J 4 bases short, with 9 bases between.